A single sample is the source of the 5 T cell receptor beta chains below, sequenced in a study of blood T cell repertoires in COVID-19. Only in-frame clones appear in the TCRdb table, and some are missing; sequencing was by immunoSEQ multiplex PCR. Altogether about 160,000 clones are present, roughly 90% being singletons, with the ten largest covering about 6.3%. The sequenced sample consisted of PBMCs or T cells enriched from blood (not recorded which). These receptors were taken from a woman aged 45-65 years who had recovered from COVID-19.

V and J are TRBV27 and TRBJ1-5, with 7 bases matching TRBD1. Germline values: CDR1 MNHEY, CDR2 SMNVEV (reference sequence). This CDR3 comprises 16 residues. The trim removed 0 bases at V and 5 bases at J, leaving 7 bases unmatched. The CDR3 DNA reads as TGTGCCAGCAGTTTATCACAGGGGCGCCGGGATCAGCCCCAGCATTTT. The encoded protein is CASSLSQGRRDQPQHF.

This rearrangement joins TRBV19 to TRBJ1-1, with 11 bases matching TRBD1. This CDR3 is 16 amino acids long. The V gene end was trimmed by 5 bases and the J gene end by 4 bases; junction bases not matched to a gene: 9. Germline CDR1 reads LNHDA; CDR2 reads SQIVND (reference sequence). The CDR3 spells CASSFGQGAVGTEAFF. The CDR3 DNA sequence: TGTGCCAGTAGTTTCGGACAGGGGGCGGTGGGCACTGAAGCTTTCTTT.

J is TRBJ2-1 and V is TRBV5-5; the D gene is possibly TRBD1 (6 bases). V shed 3 bases and J shed 9 bases, with 13 bases lying between them. Germline V gene data show CDR1 as SGHKS and CDR2 as YYEKEE (reference sequence). This CDR3 has 13 residues. The CDR3 loop is CASSYRDTGEQFF. In DNA, the CDR3 is TGTGCCAGCAGCTACCGGGACACAGGTGAGCAGTTCTTC.

J is TRBJ2-5 and V is TRBV7-2; possibly TRBD1 for D (5 bases). The ends were cut back, 4 bases at V and 5 bases at J, with 17 bases in the middle. This CDR3 has 15 amino acids. Per the germline V gene, CDR1 is SGHTA and CDR2 is FQGNSA. The CDR3 here is CASSSTRTGSETQYF. The CDR3 DNA follows: TGTGCCAGCAGCTCGACCCGTACAGGTAGCGAGACCCAGTACTTC.

For the CDR3, the DNA is TGCGCCAGCAGCCCCCGACAGCCAGTTGAAGCTTTCTTT. Translated: CASSPRQPVEAFF. This rearrangement joins TRBV5-1 to TRBJ1-1, with D possibly being TRBD1 (5 bases). With 4 bases removed from V and 7 bases from J, the gap between germline ends came to 14 bases. Germline V gives CDR1 SGHRS, CDR2 YFSETQ. The length of the CDR3 is 13 residues.